Presented here are 5 T cell receptor beta chains from one specimen sequenced in a study of identical twins. Each CDR3 protein gets one entry after TCRdb re-called the 5' RACE reads with MiXCR. Here the sample spans around 240,000 distinct CDR3 sequences, around 6.6% being singletons. The same specimen was also included in a second study, on yellow fever vaccine responses in identical twins.

The sample comprised memory (CD45RO+) T cells sorted from blood. The receptors stem from a woman between 18 and 30 years old in good health.

This clonotype was observed a few times. The chain carries TRBV6-1 and TRBJ1-1; 9 bases line up with TRBD1. The germline gives CDR1 MNHNS, CDR2 SASEGT. Losses at the gene ends were 6 bases for V and 5 bases for J; bases not matched to a gene: 4. The CDR3 runs 13 residues. The CDR3 protein is CASRRTGVTEAFF. CDR3 in DNA: TGTGCCAGCAGACGGACAGGGGTAACTGAAGCTTTCTTT.

This clonotype was detected a few times. The chain combines TRBV5-6 with TRBJ2-1; 7 bases are shared with TRBD2. J was trimmed by 9 bases and V by 6 bases; bases with no gene match: 6. The CDR3 is 12 residues long. Germline V gene lookup returns CDR1 SGHDT and CDR2 YYEEEE. CDR3 in DNA: TGTGCCAGCAACCCCACGGGAGGTGAGCAGTTCTTC. Its protein product is CASNPTGGEQFF. The full variable domain, with the rest looked up from reference TRBV5-6 and TRBJ2-1, is DAGVTQSPTHLIKTRGQQVTLRCSPKSGHDTVSWYQQALGQGPQFIFQYYEEEERQRGNFPDRFSGHQFPNYSSELNVNALLLGDSALYLCASNPTGGEQFFGPGTRLTVL.

This clonotype came up a few times. The chain carries TRBV7-3 and TRBJ2-3, with 8 bases matching TRBD2. CDR3 length: 17 amino acids. Germline V gene lookup returns CDR1 SGHTA and CDR2 FQGTGA. V lost 6 bases to trimming and J lost 0 bases; unmatched junction nucleotides: 11. The CDR3 DNA reads TGTGCCAGCAGTTTGGGGCCTAGCGGGTCCAGCACAGATACGCAGTATTTT. This translates into CASSLGPSGSSTDTQYF. Full variable domain (missing parts from reference TRBV7-3 and TRBJ2-3): GAGVSQTPSNKVTEKGKYVELRCDPISGHTALYWYRQSLGQGPEFLIYFQGTGAADDSGLPNDRFFAVRPEGSVSTLKIQRTERGDSAVYLCASSLGPSGSSTDTQYFGPGTRLTVL.

This clonotype was seen repeatedly, ten times or more. DNA of the CDR3: TGCGCCAGCAGCCCCTGGACTAGCGGGAGGGCCCATGGACTGTACGAGCAGTACTTC. Its protein product is CASSPWTSGRAHGLYEQYF. The chain carries TRBV5-1 and TRBJ2-7, with TRBD2 matching 15 bases. Germline-derived CDR1 and CDR2 are SGHRS and YFSETQ. The V segment lost 4 bases and the J segment 4 bases; nucleotides outside the gene matches: 15. There are 19 residues in the CDR3.

This clonotype was recorded many times. The genes are TRBV5-1 and TRBJ2-1, with 13 bases aligning to TRBD2. CDR3 size: 15 residues. V gave up 5 bases and J gave up 5 bases; unmatched junction bases: 4. CDR1 and CDR2 from the germline V gene are SGHRS and YFSETQ. The CDR3, as DNA: TGCGCCAGCAGGGGGACTAGCGGGATCGACAATGAGCAGTTCTTC. Encoded protein: CASRGTSGIDNEQFF.